Listed below are T cell receptor beta chains from one sample, sequenced in a study of blood T cell repertoires in COVID-19. Method: immunoSEQ multiplex PCR; TCRdb's copy keeps in-frame clones and lacks some. The data show roughly 140,000 clones, around 77% seen once. Sample: peripheral blood. Every receptor here comes from a man aged 45-60 years with active or convalescent COVID-19. CDR3s include the opening cysteine and the closing phenylalanine or tryptophan. A D gene is named only where the DNA matches it firmly. Clone size is not always given. Where it is, it says once, few, many or a class for expanded clones.

length,D,V,J,size,CDR3,DNA
17,TRBD2,TRBV6-1,TRBJ2-1,few,CASSEDPRLAGYNEQFF,TGTGCCAGCAGTGAAGACCCCCGGCTAGCGGGATACAATGAGCAGTTCTTC
16,TRBD2,TRBV24-1,TRBJ2-7,NA,CATSARAGGPSYEQYF,TGTGCCACCAGTGCCAGAGCGGGAGGGCCGTCCTACGAGCAGTACTTC
16,NA,TRBV27,TRBJ2-1,NA,CASSLGRGDHENEQFF,TGTGCCAGCAGTTTGGGGAGAGGCGACCACGAAAATGAGCAGTTCTTC
15,NA,TRBV7-9,TRBJ1-6,NA,CASSSSSGHNSPLHF,TGTGCCAGCAGCTCCTCGTCAGGGCATAATTCACCCCTCCACTTT
14,TRBD1,TRBV7-3,TRBJ2-2,once,CASSLTGFTGELFF,TGTGCCAGCAGCTTGACAGGGTTCACCGGGGAGCTGTTTTTT
15,TRBD1,TRBV6-5,TRBJ2-3,NA,CASSSRRGLGDTQYF,TGTGCCAGCAGTTCCCGCAGGGGGCTCGGTGATACGCAGTATTTT
13,NA,TRBV30,TRBJ1-6,once,CAWSRGTGSPLHF,TGTGCCTGGAGTCGGGGGACTGGTTCACCCCTCCACTTT
13,NA,TRBV27,TRBJ2-5,NA,CASSRSGQETQYF,TGTGCCAGCAGTCGTAGCGGACAAGAGACCCAGTACTTC
14,NA,TRBV29-1,TRBJ2-2,NA,CSVVASSNTGELFF,TGCAGCGTTGTGGCTAGTTCGAACACCGGGGAGCTGTTTTTT
17,TRBD1,TRBV7-9,TRBJ1-2,once,CASRKIPGQGLWDGYTF,TGTGCCAGCAGAAAAATTCCGGGACAGGGATTGTGGGATGGCTACACCTTC
15,TRBD1,TRBV19,TRBJ2-4,NA,CASSAPPTGGNIQYF,TGTGCCAGTAGTGCTCCACCGACAGGGGGAAACATTCAGTACTTC
13,TRBD2,TRBV9,TRBJ2-1,few,CASSAGTSNEQFF,TGTGCCAGCAGCGCCGGGACTAGCAATGAGCAGTTCTTC
14,TRBD2,TRBV6-5,TRBJ2-7,NA,CASVAGGLSYEQYF,TGTGCCAGCGTCGCGGGAGGGCTCTCCTACGAGCAGTACTTC
16,NA,TRBV27,TRBJ2-3,NA,CASSLLLAGAQDTQYF,TGTGCCAGCAGTTTACTACTAGCTGGAGCCCAAGATACGCAGTATTTT
15,NA,TRBV5-1,TRBJ1-2,NA,CASSLDRKDIYGYTF,TGCGCCAGCAGCTTGGATCGCAAGGACATCTATGGCTACACCTTC
17,NA,TRBV7-3,TRBJ2-6,NA,CASSSRGAGSGANVLTF,TGTGCCAGCAGCTCCCGGGGGGCGGGCTCTGGGGCCAACGTCCTGACTTTC
15,TRBD2,TRBV7-3,TRBJ2-1,NA,CASSLILAGANEQFF,TGTGCCAGCAGCTTAATTCTAGCGGGAGCCAATGAGCAGTTCTTC
16,TRBD2,TRBV27,TRBJ2-1,NA,CASSSPSGRGWDEQFF,TGTGCCAGCAGTTCCCCCAGCGGGAGGGGATGGGATGAGCAGTTCTTC
15,TRBD2,TRBV5-4,TRBJ2-3,NA,CASSPGGLATDTQYF,TGTGCCAGCAGCCCAGGGGGACTAGCGACAGATACGCAGTATTTT
12,NA,TRBV12-3/TRBV12-4,TRBJ1-2,NA,CASSHANYGYTF,TGTGCCAGCAGTCATGCTAACTATGGCTACACCTTC
16,NA,TRBV4-2,TRBJ2-7,NA,CASSQVSRTVRYEQYF,TGTGCCAGCAGCCAGGTCTCTAGGACAGTTCGTTACGAGCAGTACTTC
12,NA,TRBV12-3/TRBV12-4,TRBJ2-7,NA,CAISWGVSEQYF,TGTGCCATTTCTTGGGGGGTAAGCGAGCAGTACTTC
18,TRBD1,TRBV29-1,TRBJ2-4,NA,CSVIGGQVSSLAKNIQYF,TGCAGCGTTATTGGTGGACAGGTTTCCTCTCTAGCCAAAAACATTCAGTACTTC
15,TRBD1,TRBV25-1,TRBJ1-2,NA,CASIDSGTELYGYTF,TGTGCCAGCATCGATTCCGGGACAGAGCTCTATGGCTACACCTTC
13,NA,TRBV10-3,TRBJ2-1,NA,CAISVEGYNEQFF,TGTGCCATCAGTGTAGAGGGATACAATGAGCAGTTCTTC
14,TRBD1,TRBV29-1,TRBJ2-2,many,CSVEQGASTGELFF,TGCAGCGTTGAACAGGGGGCAAGCACCGGGGAGCTGTTTTTT
14,NA,TRBV6-5,TRBJ2-7,NA,CASSFDRSNYEQYF,TGTGCCAGCAGTTTCGACAGGTCCAACTACGAGCAGTACTTC
15,TRBD2,TRBV4-1,TRBJ2-3,NA,CASSIREGGTDTQYF,TGCGCCAGCAGCATTCGGGAGGGGGGCACAGATACGCAGTATTTT
14,NA,TRBV5-4,TRBJ1-3,few,CASSSPGSGNTIYF,TGTGCCAGCAGCTCCCCGGGGAGCGGAAACACCATATATTTT
13,NA,TRBV7-3,TRBJ2-2,NA,CASSLTRAGELFF,TGTGCCAGCAGCCTTACTAGAGCCGGGGAGCTGTTTTTT
16,NA,TRBV24-1,TRBJ2-7,NA,CATRREFRKGSYEQYF,TGTGCCACCAGGCGGGAATTTAGGAAAGGATCCTACGAGCAGTACTTC
15,NA,TRBV11-2,TRBJ1-2,few,CASSLDRGKMDGYTF,TGTGCCAGCAGCTTAGATCGAGGGAAGATGGATGGCTACACCTTC
15,TRBD1,TRBV19,TRBJ2-7,NA,CASSVAGTGLYEQYF,TGTGCCAGTAGTGTCGCCGGGACAGGGCTCTACGAGCAGTACTTC
12,NA,TRBV28,TRBJ1-1,NA,CASGQQNTEAFF,TGTGCCAGTGGACAGCAGAACACTGAAGCTTTCTTT
15,NA,TRBV6-5,TRBJ1-1,NA,CASSHDSYSNTEAFF,TGTGCCAGCAGTCACGACAGCTACTCGAACACTGAAGCTTTCTTT
13,NA,TRBV12-3/TRBV12-4,TRBJ2-7,NA,CATSFSSTYEQYF,TGTGCCACCTCTTTTTCTAGCACCTACGAGCAGTACTTC
14,NA,TRBV29-1,TRBJ2-4,NA,CSVEGLGLGNIQYF,TGCAGCGTTGAAGGACTAGGCCTGGGGAACATTCAGTACTTC
15,NA,TRBV4-2,TRBJ1-4,NA,CASSLILDSREKLFF,TGTGCCAGCAGCCTTATCCTGGACAGTAGGGAAAAACTGTTTTTT
12,NA,TRBV28,TRBJ2-7,NA,CASSLAEYEQYF,TGTGCCAGCAGTTTAGCGGAGTACGAGCAGTACTTC
13,NA,TRBV7-9,TRBJ1-1,once,CASSFSGVTEAFF,TGTGCCAGCAGCTTTTCAGGCGTCACTGAAGCTTTCTTT
15,NA,TRBV10-2,TRBJ1-2,NA,CASREIGEANYGYTF,TGCGCCAGCAGGGAAATAGGAGAAGCTAACTATGGCTACACCTTC
16,TRBD2,TRBV25-1,TRBJ2-5,NA,CASSGLGLVLRETQYF,TGTGCCAGCAGTGGGTTGGGACTAGTATTGAGGGAGACCCAGTACTTC
15,NA,TRBV7-8,TRBJ1-1,NA,CASSLAGSMNTEAFF,TGTGCCAGCAGCTTAGCAGGTAGCATGAACACTGAAGCTTTCTTT
14,TRBD2,TRBV6-5,TRBJ2-7,NA,CASTLAGASEEQYF,TGTGCCAGCACCCTAGCGGGAGCCTCGGAGGAGCAGTACTTC
15,NA,TRBV7-6,TRBJ1-1,NA,CASSLNGVGNTEAFF,TGTGCCAGCAGCTTAAACGGGGTGGGGAACACTGAAGCTTTCTTT